Listed below are T cell receptor beta chains from one sample, sequenced in a study of blood T cell repertoires in COVID-19. Measured with immunoSEQ multiplex PCR; TCRdb has only the in-frame clones, and not every one. The sample holds fewer than 400,000 clones, roughly 90% seen once. The sample was PBMCs or T cells enriched from blood (not recorded which). The source of these receptors is a woman younger than 35 who had recovered from COVID-19. Both conserved end residues are part of each CDR3. Fields, in order: V gene, D gene, clone size, J gene, CDR3 DNA, CDR3 protein. The D gene is left open where the match is weak. A clone size is listed for some rows: how often the clone was seen (once, few, many), or a class if it is expanded.

v_gene: TRBV14
d_gene: TRBD2
abundance: few
j_gene: TRBJ2-3
CDR3nt: TGTGCCAGCAGCCAACTAGCGGGGGGGGCGGATACGCAGTATTTT
CDR3aa: CASSQLAGGADTQYF

v_gene: TRBV6-2/TRBV6-3
d_gene: TRBD1
abundance: once
j_gene: TRBJ1-6
CDR3nt: TGTGCCAGCAGTTACTCGCCGACAGGGACCTATAATTCACCCCTCCACTTT
CDR3aa: CASSYSPTGTYNSPLHF

v_gene: TRBV9
d_gene: TRBD2
abundance: .
j_gene: TRBJ2-1
CDR3nt: TGTGCCAGCAGCGTAGAGGGCGGGGGCTCCTACAATGAGCAGTTCTTC
CDR3aa: CASSVEGGGSYNEQFF

v_gene: TRBV19
d_gene: .
abundance: .
j_gene: TRBJ1-1
CDR3nt: TGTGCCAGTAGTACGGGATTGAACACTGAAGCTTTCTTT
CDR3aa: CASSTGLNTEAFF

v_gene: TRBV7-3
d_gene: TRBD2
abundance: many
j_gene: TRBJ2-7
CDR3nt: TGTGCCAGCAGCCCCTCCCGGGCTAGCGGGGGTTACGAGCAGTACTTC
CDR3aa: CASSPSRASGGYEQYF

v_gene: TRBV19
d_gene: .
abundance: .
j_gene: TRBJ1-1
CDR3nt: TGTGCCAGTAGCACAACCGGACAGACTGAAGCTTTCTTT
CDR3aa: CASSTTGQTEAFF

v_gene: TRBV9
d_gene: TRBD1
abundance: .
j_gene: TRBJ1-5
CDR3nt: TGTGCCAGCAGTAGGGGGCGGGATCAGCCCCAGCATTTT
CDR3aa: CASSRGRDQPQHF

v_gene: TRBV6-5
d_gene: TRBD1
abundance: .
j_gene: TRBJ2-2
CDR3nt: TGTGCCAGCAGTTACTCCGGGACAGGGGCCGGGGAGCTGTTTTTT
CDR3aa: CASSYSGTGAGELFF

v_gene: TRBV6-2/TRBV6-3
d_gene: .
abundance: .
j_gene: TRBJ2-3
CDR3nt: TGTGCCAGCAGTTACGGGGATAGCGGTAACACAGATACGCAGTATTTT
CDR3aa: CASSYGDSGNTDTQYF

v_gene: TRBV30
d_gene: .
abundance: .
j_gene: TRBJ1-1
CDR3nt: TGTGCCTGGAGTGCATCCAGAAACACTGAAGCTTTCTTT
CDR3aa: CAWSASRNTEAFF

v_gene: TRBV6-1
d_gene: TRBD1
abundance: once
j_gene: TRBJ2-1
CDR3nt: TGTGCCAGCAGTGAACAGGGACAGGGTTGGAATGAGCAGTTCTTC
CDR3aa: CASSEQGQGWNEQFF

v_gene: TRBV7-2
d_gene: .
abundance: .
j_gene: TRBJ1-1
CDR3nt: TGTGCCAGCAGCTTAGTTTGGCAGGGGAGCACTGAAGCTTTCTTT
CDR3aa: CASSLVWQGSTEAFF

v_gene: TRBV2
d_gene: .
abundance: few
j_gene: TRBJ1-4
CDR3nt: TGTGCCAGCAGTGGAGGGCAGAATGAAAAACTGTTTTTT
CDR3aa: CASSGGQNEKLFF

v_gene: TRBV2
d_gene: TRBD1
abundance: once
j_gene: TRBJ2-2
CDR3nt: TGTGCCAGCAGTGCCCAAGGGGGCACGAACACCGGGGAGCTGTTTTTT
CDR3aa: CASSAQGGTNTGELFF

v_gene: TRBV28
d_gene: TRBD2
abundance: .
j_gene: TRBJ2-7
CDR3nt: TGTGCCAGCAGTCGGGGGGGAGGCGAGCAGTACTTC
CDR3aa: CASSRGGGEQYF

v_gene: TRBV2
d_gene: .
abundance: .
j_gene: TRBJ2-4
CDR3nt: TGTGCCAGCCAGCCCGGAGGAGAAAACATTCAGTACTTC
CDR3aa: CASQPGGENIQYF

v_gene: TRBV11-3
d_gene: TRBD2
abundance: .
j_gene: TRBJ2-1
CDR3nt: TGTGCCAGCAGCTTAAGGACGGGGGGGACCTACAATGAGCAGTTCTTC
CDR3aa: CASSLRTGGTYNEQFF

v_gene: TRBV28
d_gene: .
abundance: .
j_gene: TRBJ1-2
CDR3nt: TGTGCCAGCAGTTTATATTCCCAGACGACTCACTATGGCTACACCTTC
CDR3aa: CASSLYSQTTHYGYTF

v_gene: TRBV11-2
d_gene: TRBD2
abundance: .
j_gene: TRBJ2-3
CDR3nt: TGTGCCAGCAGCTTACCAGCGGGAAACACAGATACGCAGTATTTT
CDR3aa: CASSLPAGNTDTQYF

v_gene: TRBV5-6
d_gene: .
abundance: .
j_gene: TRBJ2-7
CDR3nt: TGTGCCAGCAGGCTCGCGGGGGCCGTTTACTACGAGCAGTACTTC
CDR3aa: CASRLAGAVYYEQYF

v_gene: TRBV4-3
d_gene: TRBD2
abundance: .
j_gene: TRBJ2-1
CDR3nt: TGCGCCAGCAGCCAAGAATGGCGGGAGGACTTTTACAATGAGCAGTTCTTC
CDR3aa: CASSQEWREDFYNEQFF

v_gene: TRBV4-3
d_gene: TRBD1
abundance: .
j_gene: TRBJ1-3
CDR3nt: TGCGCCAGCAGCCAAGAGACAGGGTCTGGAAACACCATATATTTT
CDR3aa: CASSQETGSGNTIYF

v_gene: TRBV5-6
d_gene: .
abundance: .
j_gene: TRBJ1-2
CDR3nt: TGTGCCAGCAGCTTGGCCGTAGGAGTCTACACCTTC
CDR3aa: CASSLAVGVYTF

v_gene: TRBV9
d_gene: TRBD1
abundance: .
j_gene: TRBJ1-3
CDR3nt: TGTGCCAGCAGCGTAGAGGGGGCACCTGGAAACACCATATATTTT
CDR3aa: CASSVEGAPGNTIYF

v_gene: TRBV18
d_gene: .
abundance: .
j_gene: TRBJ1-2
CDR3nt: TGTGCCAGCTCACCATCATCCGCGGGGGGGGCGTCCAACTATGGCTACACCTTC
CDR3aa: CASSPSSAGGASNYGYTF

v_gene: TRBV6-1
d_gene: .
abundance: .
j_gene: TRBJ1-4
CDR3nt: TGTGCCAGCAGTGATCGTGGGGGCGCAACTAATGAAAAACTGTTTTTT
CDR3aa: CASSDRGGATNEKLFF

v_gene: TRBV5-1
d_gene: .
abundance: .
j_gene: TRBJ2-5
CDR3nt: TGCGCCAGCAGCTTGAGGCAGGGAACCATGGTGACCCAGTACTTC
CDR3aa: CASSLRQGTMVTQYF

v_gene: TRBV21-1
d_gene: .
abundance: .
j_gene: TRBJ2-3
CDR3nt: TGTGCCAGCAGCGCGCATGGGACTTACACAGATACGCAGTATTTT
CDR3aa: CASSAHGTYTDTQYF

v_gene: TRBV9
d_gene: TRBD1
abundance: .
j_gene: TRBJ1-2
CDR3nt: TGTGCCAGCAGCTCACAACGCTTGGACAGGGGAGGCTATGGCTACACCTTC
CDR3aa: CASSSQRLDRGGYGYTF

v_gene: TRBV7-2
d_gene: TRBD1
abundance: .
j_gene: TRBJ2-3
CDR3nt: TGTGCCAGCAGCGCCGAGGGGGCATCAGATACGCAGTATTTT
CDR3aa: CASSAEGASDTQYF

v_gene: TRBV9
d_gene: TRBD1
abundance: .
j_gene: TRBJ1-2
CDR3nt: TGTGCCAGCAGCGTAGACTTGGCGACAGGGTATGGCTACACCTTC
CDR3aa: CASSVDLATGYGYTF

v_gene: TRBV4-1
d_gene: TRBD1
abundance: .
j_gene: TRBJ1-5
CDR3nt: TGCGCCAGCAGCCGGACAGGGGGCAATCAGCCCCAGCATTTT
CDR3aa: CASSRTGGNQPQHF

v_gene: TRBV7-9
d_gene: .
abundance: once
j_gene: TRBJ2-7
CDR3nt: TGTGCCAGCAGCTCCCGAGCGGCGAAGAGCTCCTACGAGCAGTACTTC
CDR3aa: CASSSRAAKSSYEQYF

v_gene: TRBV9
d_gene: .
abundance: .
j_gene: TRBJ1-1
CDR3nt: TGTGCCAGCAGCCAAACCCACAGGGAAACTGAAGCTTTCTTT
CDR3aa: CASSQTHRETEAFF

v_gene: TRBV5-1
d_gene: TRBD1
abundance: .
j_gene: TRBJ1-2
CDR3nt: TGCGCCAGCAGCGAACAGGGGGGCGCTGGCTACACCTTC
CDR3aa: CASSEQGGAGYTF

v_gene: TRBV2
d_gene: .
abundance: .
j_gene: TRBJ1-5
CDR3nt: TGTGCCAGCAGCCGGGACACCCATAGCAATCAGCCCCAGCATTTT
CDR3aa: CASSRDTHSNQPQHF

v_gene: TRBV21-1
d_gene: .
abundance: .
j_gene: TRBJ1-2
CDR3nt: TGTGCCAGCAGCAAAGCGCGCGGTTCAGCTAACTATGGCTACACCTTC
CDR3aa: CASSKARGSANYGYTF

v_gene: TRBV12-3/TRBV12-4
d_gene: .
abundance: once
j_gene: TRBJ2-5
CDR3nt: TGTGCCAGCAGTACGGGGGTCCAAGAGACCCAGTACTTC
CDR3aa: CASSTGVQETQYF

v_gene: TRBV7-3
d_gene: TRBD2
abundance: .
j_gene: TRBJ2-1
CDR3nt: TGTGCCAGCAGCCCTACCCTAGCGGGAGTTTTCAATGAGCAGTTCTTC
CDR3aa: CASSPTLAGVFNEQFF

v_gene: TRBV18
d_gene: TRBD1
abundance: .
j_gene: TRBJ2-1
CDR3nt: TGTGCCAGCTCACCCCTCACGGGGACAGGCCTTCGGAATGAGCAGTTCTTC
CDR3aa: CASSPLTGTGLRNEQFF

v_gene: TRBV5-4
d_gene: .
abundance: .
j_gene: TRBJ1-2
CDR3nt: TGTGCCAGCAGCTTGCGACAGAGGCCCTATGGCTACACCTTC
CDR3aa: CASSLRQRPYGYTF

v_gene: TRBV6-5
d_gene: .
abundance: .
j_gene: TRBJ1-1
CDR3nt: TGTGCCAGCAGTTACGATACAGGGAGTTCGACTGAAGCTTTCTTT
CDR3aa: CASSYDTGSSTEAFF

v_gene: TRBV5-1
d_gene: TRBD1
abundance: .
j_gene: TRBJ2-7
CDR3nt: TGCGCCAGCATACCGGCCCCGGGACAGTTCTACGAGCAGTACTTC
CDR3aa: CASIPAPGQFYEQYF

v_gene: TRBV18
d_gene: .
abundance: once
j_gene: TRBJ2-3
CDR3nt: TGTGCCAGCTCACCACCTAGCGCCAGCACAGATACGCAGTATTTT
CDR3aa: CASSPPSASTDTQYF

v_gene: TRBV15
d_gene: .
abundance: .
j_gene: TRBJ1-2
CDR3nt: TGTGCCACCAGCAGGGGGGGGGCCTTCTATGGCTACACCTTC
CDR3aa: CATSRGGAFYGYTF

v_gene: TRBV6-1
d_gene: .
abundance: .
j_gene: TRBJ1-2
CDR3nt: TGTGCCAGCAGTGACAGGGGATCATTGATCTATGGCTACACCTTC
CDR3aa: CASSDRGSLIYGYTF

v_gene: TRBV29-1
d_gene: TRBD1
abundance: .
j_gene: TRBJ1-1
CDR3nt: TGCAGCGCAAGGACAGGGGACACTGAAGCTTTCTTT
CDR3aa: CSARTGDTEAFF

v_gene: TRBV19
d_gene: TRBD1
abundance: .
j_gene: TRBJ2-7
CDR3nt: TGTGCCAGTAGTATTCGGACAGGGGCCTACGAGCAGTACTTC
CDR3aa: CASSIRTGAYEQYF

v_gene: TRBV9
d_gene: .
abundance: .
j_gene: TRBJ2-5
CDR3nt: TGTGCCAGCAAGGCGGGAACGGGGGTGGAGACCCAGTACTTC
CDR3aa: CASKAGTGVETQYF

v_gene: TRBV6-6
d_gene: TRBD1
abundance: .
j_gene: TRBJ1-6
CDR3nt: TGTGCCAGCAGTTACTCGGGGACAGGGGATGGATCACCCCTCCACTTT
CDR3aa: CASSYSGTGDGSPLHF

v_gene: TRBV2
d_gene: .
abundance: .
j_gene: TRBJ2-7
CDR3nt: TGTGCCAGCAGTGAGGACTTCTACGAGCAGTACTTC
CDR3aa: CASSEDFYEQYF

v_gene: TRBV15
d_gene: .
abundance: .
j_gene: TRBJ1-1
CDR3nt: TGTGCCACCGCCAGGGACATGAACACTGAAGCTTTCTTT
CDR3aa: CATARDMNTEAFF

v_gene: TRBV24-1
d_gene: .
abundance: .
j_gene: TRBJ1-1
CDR3nt: TGTGCCACCAGTGACGCGCGGGGGTTGGGGGAAGCTTTCTTT
CDR3aa: CATSDARGLGEAFF